This T cell receptor (beta chain) was captured by sequencing in a study of T cells in Graves' hyperthyroidism and ophthalmopathy. The wider study: Staff took peripheral blood when the initial diagnosis was made, before any treatment began.

This clonotype has ten or more counts. TCR beta CDR3 regions were amplified from RNA. Researchers ran a first-round RT-PCR on the TCR CDR3 using the HTBI primer set. TCRdb analysed the multiplex PCR reads with MiXCR anew, one entry per CDR3 protein. This table holds under 250,000 distinct CDR3 sequences, 15% to 20% found once. The germline V and J ends were trimmed by 8 bases and 6 bases, with 14 bases remaining between them. CDR1 MNHEY and CDR2 SVGEGT come from the germline V gene. The CDR3 loop spans 12 amino acids. Sequencing was carried out using blood. This TCR came from a man in his fifties or sixties with Graves' hyperthyroidism. V and J are TRBV6-2 or TRBV6-3 and TRBJ2-7; D remains ambiguous. CDR3 DNA: TGTGCCAGCCTACGGTATGGCGGCGAGCAGTACTTC. This codes for CASLRYGGEQYF.